This TCR beta chain stems from a study of regulatory T cells in long-lasting Graves disease. In the case of this clonotype: Its antigen is unidentified. A much bigger clone sits one base away, suggesting this may be a read error.

Indicated time point: newly diagnosed GD, antithyroid drugs for less than 3 months. From PBMCs, RNA was extracted and then used to make the TCR library. As collected, the peripheral blood samples measured roughly 10 milliliters each and went into EDTA tubes. The study, taken as a whole, reports: Newly diagnosed disease favored TRBV20-1 and TRBJ2-1 over persistent disease.

Both iRepertoire HTBI primers and Arm-PCR of CDR3 regions were used to build the TCR beta libraries. TCRdb independently ran MiXCR on the multiplex PCR reads; one entry per CDR3 protein. This table has about 540,000 distinct CDR3 sequences, 13% appearing once. The CDR3 runs 12 residues. Per germline, CDR1 LGHNA and CDR2 YNFKEQ. Trimming shortened V by 1 base and J by 6 bases, and 4 bases separated the two germline ends. These data also featured in a second study, about T cells in Graves' hyperthyroidism and ophthalmopathy. According to that study: Within blood appeared most thyroid clonotypes that had expanded above 0.001.

The rearrangement links TRBV4-2 to TRBJ2-1; no firm D call. The specimen comprised peripheral blood mononuclear cells (PBMCs), sampled at new diagnosis, from a patient treated with antithyroid drugs. This TCR came from a man between 25 and 39 years old with Graves disease. The CDR3, as DNA: TGTGCCAGCAGCCAAGGAATCAATGAGCAGTTCTTC. Protein product: CASSQGINEQFF.